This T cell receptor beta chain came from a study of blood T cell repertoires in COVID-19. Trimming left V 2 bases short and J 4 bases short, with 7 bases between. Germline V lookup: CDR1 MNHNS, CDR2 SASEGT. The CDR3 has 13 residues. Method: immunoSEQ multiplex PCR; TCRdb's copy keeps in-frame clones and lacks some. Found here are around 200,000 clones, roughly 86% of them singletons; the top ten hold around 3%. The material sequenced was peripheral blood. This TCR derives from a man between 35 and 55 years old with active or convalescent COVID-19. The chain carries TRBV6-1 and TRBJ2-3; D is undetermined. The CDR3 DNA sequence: TGTGCCAGCAGTGAACGGTCGTCAGATACGCAGTATTTT. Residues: CASSERSSDTQYF.